The 16 T cell receptor beta chains listed next were all sequenced from one sample in a study of control samples from healthy donors and cancer patients. Assay: immunoSEQ multiplex PCR; the TCRdb copy retains only in-frame clones and omits some. Here the sample spans 150,000 or so clones, 90% to 95% being singletons. The specimen was blood. The receptors shown here come from a man aged 40-49 years in good health.

The chain employs TRBV4-2 and TRBJ2-6; the D gene is possibly TRBD1 (6 bases). The germline CDR1 and CDR2 sequences are LGHNA and YNFKEQ. V lost 5 bases, J lost 2 bases, and 16 bases lay in between. The CDR3 is made up of 17 amino acids. This CDR3 reads CASSFKQGNPGANVLTF. CDR3 bases: TGTGCCAGCAGCTTCAAACAGGGTAATCCTGGGGCCAACGTCCTGACTTTC.

This clone was picked up one time. The J gene is TRBJ2-1, the V gene TRBV29-1; 7 nucleotides agree with TRBD2. The CDR3 covers 14 residues. The ends lost 3 bases at V and 4 bases at J; junction bases unmatched: 6. Germline lookup yields CDR1 SQVTM and CDR2 ANQGSEA. DNA of the CDR3: TGCAGCGTTGACGGCGGGGGACCTTACAATGAGCAGTTCTTC. Residues: CSVDGGGPYNEQFF.

The genes are TRBV5-1 and TRBJ1-2; weak D call: TRBD1 (6 bases). The germline V gene has CDR1 SGHRS and CDR2 YFSETQ. V shed 0 bases and J shed 2 bases, with 8 bases lying between them. CDR3 length equals 14 residues. CDR3 nucleotide sequence: TGCGCCAGCAGCTTGGAGGGGGGAAACTATGGCTACACCTTC. Residues: CASSLEGGNYGYTF.

This chain uses TRBV4-2 with TRBJ1-5; D gene unclear. Germline assignment: CDR1 LGHNA and CDR2 YNFKEQ. This CDR3 has 13 amino acids. The V gene lost 0 bases and the J gene lost 6 bases, with 6 bases spanning the gap. The CDR3 nucleotides are TGTGCCAGCAGCCAAGATATCGGTCAGCCCCAGCATTTT. Its translation: CASSQDIGQPQHF.

This rearrangement joins TRBV7-2 to TRBJ1-5; no firm D call. The CDR3 covers 13 residues. V lost 5 bases, J lost 4 bases, and 9 bases lay in between. Germline CDR1 SGHTA, CDR2 FQGNSA. The CDR3, as DNA: TGTGCCAGCAGCCCCTGGGAGAATCAGCCCCAGCATTTT. Translated, it gives CASSPWENQPQHF.

The chain employs TRBV10-3 and TRBJ1-1; D unresolved. V lost 6 bases to trimming and J lost 0 bases, with 11 bases between them. This CDR3 region has 14 residues. Germline V lookup: CDR1 ENHRY, CDR2 SYGVKD. The CDR3 region has the DNA TGTGCCATCAGGGAAGGTAGTCTGAACACTGAAGCTTTCTTT. Residues: CAIREGSLNTEAFF.

The rearrangement joins TRBV11-3 to TRBJ2-1, with 13 bases that match TRBD2. Per the germline V gene, CDR1 is SGHNT and CDR2 is YENEEA. The CDR3 sequence is 16 residues long. The V gene end was trimmed by 4 bases and the J gene end by 3 bases; junction bases not matched to a gene: 3. The CDR3 region is CASSSGLAGVYNEQFF. CDR3 DNA sequence: TGTGCCAGCAGCTCCGGACTAGCGGGAGTCTACAATGAGCAGTTCTTC.

This clone appeared a single time. The chain combines TRBV27 with TRBJ2-2; D is possibly TRBD1 or TRBD2 (6 bases each). CDR1 MNHEY and CDR2 SMNVEV come from the germline V gene (reference sequence). The CDR3 has 16 residues. V lost 6 bases to trimming and J lost 2 bases, with 16 bases between them. Here the CDR3 reads CASRRLGGKNTGELFF. In DNA, the CDR3 is TGTGCCAGCAGACGTCTGGGGGGCAAAAACACCGGGGAGCTGTTTTTT.

This chain uses TRBV11-2 with TRBJ1-2; no reliable D call. Germline V gene sequence: CDR1 SGHAT, CDR2 FQNNGV. V was trimmed by 0 bases and J by 2 bases, leaving 10 bases between them. The length of the CDR3 is 15 residues. This CDR3 reads CASSLESRRNYGYTF. Written as DNA, the CDR3 is TGTGCCAGCAGCTTAGAGTCCAGGCGCAACTATGGCTACACCTTC.

The chain uses TRBV19 and TRBJ2-2, with D unclear. The CDR3 covers 14 residues. V shed 3 bases and J shed 4 bases, with 9 bases lying between them. Per the germline V gene, CDR1 is LNHDA and CDR2 is SQIVND (reference sequence). In DNA form, the CDR3 reads TGTGCCAGTAGTATCAACCTAGGCACCGGGGAGCTGTTTTTT. This sequence encodes CASSINLGTGELFF.

The chain is built from TRBV5-5 and TRBJ1-1; D is unresolved. The CDR3 is made up of 14 amino acids. V was pared by 1 base and J by 2 bases, with 9 bases between. The germline V gene has CDR1 SGHKS and CDR2 YYEKEE (reference sequence). CDR3: CASSLQDLNTEAFF. Written as DNA, the CDR3 is TGTGCCAGCAGCTTGCAGGATCTAAACACTGAAGCTTTCTTT. Looking up the rest from reference TRBV5-5 and TRBJ1-1 gives the full variable domain: DAGVTQSPTHLIKTRGQQVTLRCSPISGHKSVSWYQQVLGQGPQFIFQYYEKEERGRGNFPDRFSARQFPNYSSELNVNALLLGDSALYLCASSLQDLNTEAFFGQGTRLTVV.

Of note for this clone: An end of the junction does not agree with germline; a read error may underlie this. The genes are TRBV6-5 and TRBJ2-2; D gene ambiguous. The CDR3 runs to 12 residues. Germline CDR1 and CDR2: MNHEY and SVGAGI. The CDR3: CASRYVTGELFF. CDR3 nucleotides: TGTGCCAGCCGTTACGTCACCGGGGAGCTGTTTTTT.

The chain carries TRBV18 and TRBJ1-1, with D hard to call. Per germline, CDR1 KGHSH and CDR2 LQKENI. The V end was cut by 3 bases, the J end by 4 bases, with 15 bases between. The CDR3 runs 15 residues. The CDR3 here is CASSPGNWGSTEAFF. The CDR3 DNA reads as TGTGCCAGCTCACCGGGGAATTGGGGTAGCACTGAAGCTTTCTTT. The full variable domain, with the rest looked up from reference TRBV18 and TRBJ1-1, is NAGVMQNPRHLVRRRGQEARLRCSPMKGHSHVYWYRQLPEEGLKFMVYLQKENIIDESGMPKERFSAEFPKEGPSILRIQQVVRGDSAAYFCASSPGNWGSTEAFFGQGTRLTVV.

This clone appeared a single time. The chain uses TRBV6-1 and TRBJ1-2; the D is unclear. Germline CDR1 is MNHNS and CDR2 is SASEGT. The CDR3 contains 16 residues. V was clipped by 1 base and J by 4 bases, with 16 bases between them. CDR3 in DNA: TGTGCCAGCAGTGAAGATGGTCTAGGGCGGAGCTATGGCTACACCTTC. Translation: CASSEDGLGRSYGYTF.

The chain recombines TRBV18 with TRBJ1-2; possibly TRBD1 for D (5 bases). Germline V CDR1 and CDR2: KGHSH, LQKENI. The CDR3 has 15 residues. The V and J ends lost 2 bases and 3 bases respectively, with 13 bases between them. CDR3 coding DNA: TGTGCCAGCTCACCAGGGGGGACCCGGGACTATGGCTACACCTTC. Translation: CASSPGGTRDYGYTF.

The chain has TRBV3-1 (or the pseudogene TRBV3-2) and TRBJ1-5; no reliable D call. The CDR3 runs 16 residues. With 0 bases removed from V and 2 bases from J, the gap between germline ends came to 11 bases. CDR1 LGHDT and CDR2 YNNKEL come from the germline V gene (reference sequence). CDR3 sequence: CASSQDVGRGNQPQHF. In DNA, the CDR3 is TGTGCCAGCAGCCAAGATGTGGGAAGAGGCAATCAGCCCCAGCATTTT.